These T cell receptor beta chains were read from a single sample in a study of CD8 T cells in Susac syndrome. TCRdb recomputed calls from the immunoSEQ multiplex PCR reads with MiXCR, one row per CDR3 protein. The sample shows about 200,000 distinct CDR3 sequences, 80% to 95% of them seen only once. Sample: CD8+ T cells from PBMCs. Every receptor here comes from a human donor with multiple sclerosis. Each CDR3 is given with its conserved first and last residue. Fields, in order: clone size, J gene, V gene, CDR3 protein. Clone size is stated in some rows and not others, as once, few, many or a class when expanded.

>NA|TRBJ2-1|TRBV6-1
CASSPGLAGVVYNEQFF
>NA|TRBJ2-1|TRBV4-3
CASSQETIASGRVRPYNEQFF
>few|TRBJ2-3|TRBV7-7
CASSLGLASTDTQYF
>NA|TRBJ2-5|TRBV12-3/TRBV12-4
CASSFGGAQDQYF
>NA|TRBJ2-2|TRBV7-9
CASSLSGTVNTGELFF
>NA|TRBJ2-5|TRBV5-1
CASSSRQGEDLVRETQYF
>NA|TRBJ2-2|TRBV19
CASSIGSPGELFF
>NA|TRBJ2-5|TRBV6-2/TRBV6-3
CASSLTTAQETQYF
>once|TRBJ2-4|TRBV4-3
CASSQARVGGTKNIQYF
>NA|TRBJ1-1|TRBV6-6
CASSATGIEAFF
>NA|TRBJ2-2|TRBV27
CASRTGQGASGELFF
>NA|TRBJ2-1|TRBV18
CASSPPVSGRYNEQFF
>NA|TRBJ1-1|TRBV2
CASSSLWTAEAFF
>few|TRBJ2-7|TRBV27
CASSFGQGGDEQYF
>NA|TRBJ2-7|TRBV5-1
CASSSGTTRRQYF
>NA|TRBJ1-2|TRBV4-1
CASSYRTGESYGYTF
>NA|TRBJ2-1|TRBV6-2/TRBV6-3
CASSLVGAHSYNEQFF
>NA|TRBJ2-1|TRBV5-1
CASSPEGDREFF
>NA|TRBJ2-3|TRBV7-9
CASSFMTGAITDTQYF
>NA|TRBJ2-1|TRBV2
CASSAGTSGSGPSYNEQFF
>few|TRBJ2-2|TRBV6-1
CASSQGLAGPTGELFF
>NA|TRBJ2-3|TRBV12-3/TRBV12-4
CASSLLAGAEDTQYF
>few|TRBJ2-1|TRBV7-3
CASSFDRGNEQFF
>NA|TRBJ2-7|TRBV9
CASSVGTGSSYEQYF